The 13 T cell receptor beta chains below were found in one sample sequenced in a study of beta chain features in type 1 diabetes. Sequenced material consisted of expressed TCRB transcripts (all of the isolated RNA was reverse transcribed). The protocol was immunoSEQ multiplex PCR, while the TCRdb copy is restricted to in-frame clones and leaves out a portion. The sample has 970,000 or so clones, roughly 17% seen once. Sequenced sample: naive CD4+ T cells from blood. The source is a young woman in good health.

This clone was counted only a few times. V is TRBV7-8 and J is TRBJ2-5; 8 bases line up with TRBD2. Germline trimming cut 1 base from V and 4 bases from J; bases unmatched to any gene: 8. This CDR3 comprises 16 residues. Germline V gene data show CDR1 as SGHVS and CDR2 as FQNEAQ. CDR3 protein: CASSLVVGRGRETQYF. The CDR3 bases are TGTGCCAGCAGCTTAGTTGTCGGGAGGGGACGAGAGACCCAGTACTTC.

This clone was seen a handful of times. This chain uses TRBV6-1 with TRBJ1-2; D might be TRBD1 (5 bases). With 4 bases removed from V and 8 bases from J, the gap between germline ends came to 11 bases. Germline CDR1 reads MNHNS; CDR2 reads SASEGT. The length of the CDR3 is 12 residues. CDR3 bases: TGTGCCAGCAGTGCAAACAGGCGCGGCTACACCTTC. Its translation is CASSANRRGYTF.

The V call is TRBV19, the J call TRBJ2-3; D call uncertain. Germline V lookup: CDR1 LNHDA, CDR2 SQIVND (reference sequence). Trimming pared 4 bases from V and 5 bases from J, leaving 16 bases between. CDR3 length equals 15 residues. CDR3 DNA sequence: TGTGCCAGTAGTACCCTTGAAGTGAGCCGAGATACGCAGTATTTT. This gives the protein CASSTLEVSRDTQYF. The full variable domain, in which reference TRBV19 and TRBJ2-3 provide the parts outside the CDR3, is DGGITQSPKYLFRKEGQNVTLSCEQNLNHDAMYWYRQDPGQGLRLIYYSQIVNDFQKGDIAEGYSVSREKKESFPLTVTSAQKNPTAFYLCASSTLEVSRDTQYFGPGTRLTVL.

This clone appeared a few times. The chain has TRBV4-2 and TRBJ2-6, with D uncertain. The germline gives CDR1 LGHNA, CDR2 YNFKEQ. The CDR3 is made up of 16 amino acids. The V end lost 1 base, the J end lost 4 bases, and 11 bases lay between the germline ends. The CDR3 nucleotides are TGTGCCAGCAGCCAAGTGGGATTTACGGGGGCCAACGTCCTGACTTTC. The encoded protein is CASSQVGFTGANVLTF.

This clone was detected only a few times. V is TRBV4-1 and J is TRBJ2-5; D perhaps matches TRBD2 (6 bases). Germline V gene lookup returns CDR1 MGHRA and CDR2 YSYEKL. The CDR3 is 15 amino acids. The V end lost 2 bases, the J end lost 4 bases, and 14 bases lay between the germline ends. The CDR3, as DNA: TGCGCCAGCAGCCAACACTTGGGACTGGGAGAGACCCAGTACTTC. Translated, it gives CASSQHLGLGETQYF.

The chain combines TRBV14 with TRBJ2-4, with unresolved D. V lost 4 bases, J lost 3 bases, and 16 bases lay in between. The CDR3 length is 16 residues. The germline V gene has CDR1 SGHDN and CDR2 FVKESK. CDR3 in amino acids: CASSRNTVSGKNIQYF. The CDR3 DNA reads as TGTGCCAGCAGCCGGAACACGGTTTCGGGCAAAAACATTCAGTACTTC.

This clone turned up a few times. The chain is built from TRBV2 and TRBJ2-5; D is unclear. Germline assignment: CDR1 SNHLY and CDR2 FYNNEI. This CDR3 has 13 residues. Trimming removed 6 bases at V and 2 bases at J, with 10 bases between. The DNA of the CDR3 is TGTGCCAGCAGCATTTTGGGGCAAGAGACCCAGTACTTC. Translating gives CASSILGQETQYF.

J is TRBJ1-5 and V is TRBV5-1; D is unresolved. Looked up from germline, CDR1 is SGHRS and CDR2 is YFSETQ. This CDR3 region has 14 residues. V was clipped by 5 bases and J by 11 bases, with 20 bases between them. The CDR3 region has the DNA TGCGCCAGCAGGGATGGACCGGCGATGGGAGCCCAGCATTTT. Amino acids: CASRDGPAMGAQHF.

This sequence joins TRBV27 and TRBJ1-5, with 10 bases identical to TRBD1. Germline V gives CDR1 MNHEY, CDR2 SMNVEV (reference sequence). The CDR3 extends over 14 amino acids. V dropped 6 bases and J dropped 7; count of bases not matched to a gene: 6. The CDR3 nucleotides read TGTGCCAGCAGCCGACAGGGGGCTGGGCAGCCCCAGCATTTT. Its translation: CASSRQGAGQPQHF.

This clone has only a few counts. The J gene is TRBJ1-5, the V gene TRBV10-3; 7 bases match TRBD1. CDR3 length equals 13 residues. With 7 bases clipped from V and 5 bases from J, the junction kept 5 bases outside the gene matches. The germline V gene has CDR1 ENHRY and CDR2 SYGVKD. CDR3 DNA: TGTGCCATCAAGAATCAGGGGGATCAGCCCCAGCATTTT. It codes for CAIKNQGDQPQHF.

In the case of this clone: This sample includes further DNA sequences coding for the same CDR3. This chain joins TRBV7-2 and TRBJ2-2; D gene unclear. Trimming pared 5 bases from V and 1 base from J, leaving 5 bases between. Per the germline V gene, CDR1 is SGHTA and CDR2 is FQGNSA. The CDR3 length is 13 residues. CDR3 DNA: TGTGCCAGCAGCACGCAGAACACCGGGGAGCTGTTTTTT. Its translation: CASSTQNTGELFF.

This clone was detected a few times. The chain couples TRBV18 to TRBJ2-3; 9 nucleotides align to TRBD1. The ends lost 0 bases at V and 2 bases at J; junction bases unmatched: 3. CDR3 length: 16 amino acids. Germline CDR1 KGHSH, CDR2 LQKENI. The CDR3 here is CASSPPHRGLTDTQYF. CDR3 nucleotides: TGTGCCAGCTCACCACCCCACAGGGGGCTCACAGATACGCAGTATTTT. Full variable domain (rest looked up from reference TRBV18 and TRBJ2-3): NAGVMQNPRHLVRRRGQEARLRCSPMKGHSHVYWYRQLPEEGLKFMVYLQKENIIDESGMPKERFSAEFPKEGPSILRIQQVVRGDSAAYFCASSPPHRGLTDTQYFGPGTRLTVL.

The rearrangement joins TRBV4-3 to TRBJ2-4, with D perhaps being TRBD1 or TRBD2 (6 bases each). Germline assignment: CDR1 LGHNA and CDR2 YSLEER. This CDR3 spans 17 amino acids. V lost 0 bases to trimming and J lost 7 bases, with 19 bases between them. DNA for the CDR3: TGCGCCAGCAGCCAAGATTCTCGAAACAGGGAGGTGAACATTCAGTACTTC. It specifies CASSQDSRNREVNIQYF.